This TCR beta chain was captured by sequencing in a study of CD8+ T cells in alopecia areata. Across the study: Patients in the treated group were given tofacitinib by mouth, 5 to 10 mg twice a day. The protocol delivered tofacitinib for 6 to 18 months, then withdrew it for 6 months. Study-level findings and limits: Greater clonality was observed in lesional scalp samples, especially alopecia totalis/universalis, versus normal scalp.

This clone was seen a handful of times. Its antigen is undetermined. CDR1 is SQVTM, CDR2 ANQGSEA, per germline. Trimming stripped 5 bases from V and 5 bases from J, with 6 bases between. The CDR3 contains 11 residues. Those with alopecia areata gave lesional scalp punch biopsies and peripheral blood. RNA, once extracted, was reverse transcribed into cDNA for use as the sequencing template. TCRdb's table, derived via immunoSEQ multiplex PCR, lists solely in-frame clones and lacks some. The sample shows almost 250,000 clones, 67% of them seen only once. V and J are TRBV29-1 and TRBJ2-2, with D unresolved. This receptor was identified in a human donor with alopecia areata. The sample in question was CD4+ T cells sorted from blood, obtained at week 0. CDR3 in DNA: TGCAGCGTTACTATTACCGGGGAGCTGTTTTTT. Amino acid sequence: CSVTITGELFF.